This T cell receptor beta chain originates from a study of T cell responses to AZD1222 COVID-19 vaccine. Notes on the study in general: Seropositivity was recorded at baseline in only a handful of AZD1222 recipients. Targeting of unmutated variant regions was reportedly seen in nearly half of spike-specific TCRs.

CDR3 length: 15 residues. Germline V lookup: CDR1 SNHLY, CDR2 FYNNEI. The trim removed 7 bases at V and 0 bases at J, leaving 6 bases unmatched. In regard to this clone: The antigen is not known.

Some clones are missing from TCRdb's copy, which holds only in-frame ones; the method was immunoSEQ multiplex PCR. Among 90,000 to 150,000 clones listed, roughly 86% were seen once. The chain carries TRBV2 and TRBJ2-1; 7 nucleotides match TRBD2. Material: peripheral blood, obtained 28 days after the second AZD1222 dose. The sequence derives from an adult who received the AZD1222 COVID-19 vaccine. The CDR3 DNA sequence: TGTGCCAGCAAGAAGGGAGGGGCCTCCTACAATGAGCAGTTCTTC. This encodes CASKKGGASYNEQFF.